Listed here are 13 T cell receptor beta chains from one sample, sequenced in a study of shared clonotypes between healthy human individuals. As defined, naive CD8 cells were CD45RO-negative and positively selected for CCR7, with terminally differentiated effector memory CD45RA+ cells excluded. Data came from immunoSEQ multiplex PCR; TCRdb stores just in-frame clones and leaves some out. The sample has roughly 770,000 clones; about 96% are singletons. The sample comprised naive CD8+ T cells sorted from blood. Receptors were obtained from a man aged 30 to 45 in good health.

This clone was counted once. J is TRBJ2-7 and V is TRBV9; D may be TRBD2 (5 bases). Trimming removed 3 bases at V and 3 bases at J, with 13 bases between. Germline V gene data show CDR1 as SGDLS and CDR2 as YYNGEE. This CDR3 is built from 14 residues. The DNA for the CDR3 is TGTGCCAGCAGCGAACTTAGCGACGGCTACGAGCAGTACTTC. Amino acids: CASSELSDGYEQYF.

The chain joins TRBV9 to TRBJ2-3; 7 bases line up with TRBD1. CDR3 length equals 16 residues. After removal of 4 bases from V and 4 bases from J, the junction contained 12 bases not matched to a gene. CDR1 and CDR2 from the germline V gene are SGDLS and YYNGEE. CDR3 sequence (DNA): TGTGCCAGCAGCCCAGGACAGGCCCCGTCCGCAGATACGCAGTATTTT. Translating gives CASSPGQAPSADTQYF. Supplemented by reference TRBV9 and TRBJ2-3, the full variable domain reads DSGVTQTPKHLITATGQRVTLRCSPRSGDLSVYWYQQSLDQGLQFLIQYYNGEERAKGNILERFSAQQFPDLHSELNLSSLELGDSALYFCASSPGQAPSADTQYFGPGTRLTVL.

This chain uses TRBV28 with TRBJ1-5, with D unresolved. This CDR3 region has 14 residues. Germline lookup yields CDR1 MDHEN and CDR2 SYDVKM. With 6 bases removed from V and 7 bases from J, the gap between germline ends came to 16 bases. As DNA, the CDR3 is TGTGCCAGCAGACTTTACAGCTCCATGCAGCCCCAGCATTTT. Amino acid sequence: CASRLYSSMQPQHF. The full variable domain, rest sourced from reference TRBV28 and TRBJ1-5, is DVKVTQSSRYLVKRTGEKVFLECVQDMDHENMFWYRQDPGLGLRLIYFSYDVKMKEKGDIPEGYSVSREKKERFSLILESASTNQTSMYLCASRLYSSMQPQHFGDGTRLSIL.

In its sample, this clone was seen once. This chain uses TRBV6-5 with TRBJ2-7; D perhaps matches TRBD2 (6 bases). This CDR3 contains 14 residues. V was shortened by 3 bases and J by 2 bases, with 11 bases between the two germline ends. The germline gives CDR1 MNHEY, CDR2 SVGAGI. The CDR3 DNA reads as TGTGCCAGCAGTTATGGGACTCCGCCCTACGAGCAGTACTTC. This sequence encodes CASSYGTPPYEQYF.

CDR3 protein: CASSSSRRAQRGYTF. CDR3 sequence (DNA): TGTGCCAGCAGTTCCAGTCGACGGGCCCAGCGGGGCTACACCTTC. The J gene is TRBJ1-2, the V gene TRBV6-5, with no clear D. This CDR3 spans 15 amino acids. The germline CDR1 and CDR2 sequences are MNHEY and SVGAGI. Trimming cost V 4 bases and J 8 bases, with 20 bases left between them.

The J gene is TRBJ1-2, the V gene TRBV5-5; tentatively, D is TRBD1 (6 bases). V was pared by 4 bases and J by 7 bases, with 26 bases between. The CDR3 extends over 17 amino acids. CDR1 is SGHKS, CDR2 YYEKEE, per germline (reference sequence). CDR3 amino acids: CASSLTLGDRLMGGYTF. In DNA form, the CDR3 reads TGTGCCAGCAGCCTGACCCTAGGAGACAGGTTAATGGGTGGCTACACCTTC.

The V and J genes are TRBV7-9 and TRBJ1-4; TRBD1 matches at 7 bases. V was clipped by 4 bases and J by 9 bases; unmatched bases: 8. CDR3 length equals 14 residues. Looked up from germline, CDR1 is SEHNR and CDR2 is FQNEAQ (reference sequence). The CDR3 protein is CASSSLEGAQKLFF. DNA for the CDR3: TGTGCCAGCAGCTCTCTAGAGGGGGCTCAAAAACTGTTTTTT.

This chain connects TRBV2 to TRBJ1-1; D not resolved. Trimming cost V 7 bases and J 4 bases, with 10 bases left between them. The CDR3 extends over 12 amino acids. From germline, CDR1 is SNHLY and CDR2 FYNNEI. CDR3 sequence (DNA): TGTGCCAGCACCACGGGGAGCACTGAAGCTTTCTTT. This sequence encodes CASTTGSTEAFF.

The count of this clone is one. V usage is TRBV7-9 and J usage is TRBJ2-7, with D unresolved. CDR1 is SEHNR, CDR2 FQNEAQ, per germline (reference sequence). The CDR3 is 15 amino acids. V was pared by 5 bases and J by 1 base, with 15 bases between. CDR3 bases: TGTGCCAGCAGCAGCAGCGCGCCCGGTTCCTACGAGCAGTACTTC. Its protein is CASSSSAPGSYEQYF.

The chain combines TRBV7-2 with TRBJ1-2; a possible D gene is TRBD1 (6 bases). This CDR3 has 15 residues. V lost 5 bases and J lost 0, with 13 bases in between. The V gene's germline CDR1 is SGHTA and CDR2 FQGNSA. The CDR3 bases are TGTGCCAGCAGCGCACCGGACAGCCCTAACTATGGCTACACCTTC. It codes for CASSAPDSPNYGYTF.

The chain has TRBV7-9 and TRBJ2-7; TRBD2 might be the D (6 bases). Germline CDR1 is SEHNR and CDR2 is FQNEAQ (reference sequence). The length of the CDR3 is 16 residues. Trimming left V 0 bases short and J 1 base short, with 13 bases between. CDR3 in DNA: TGTGCCAGCAGCTTAGCGCGTTCTAGCGAATCCTACGAGCAGTACTTC. Encoded protein: CASSLARSSESYEQYF.

This chain links TRBV19 with TRBJ2-7, with D unclear. Trimming removed 5 bases from V and 1 base from J, with 9 bases in between. There are 13 residues in the CDR3. Germline V gene lookup returns CDR1 LNHDA and CDR2 SQIVND (reference sequence). In nucleotides, the CDR3 is TGTGCCAGTAGTTATTCGGATTCCTACGAGCAGTACTTC. It yields the protein CASSYSDSYEQYF.

The CDR3 is CASSLPGGYTF. The CDR3 bases are TGTGCCAGCAGCTTACCGGGCGGCTACACCTTC. This rearrangement joins TRBV11-2 to TRBJ1-2; D ambiguous. Germline V gene sequence: CDR1 SGHAT, CDR2 FQNNGV. V lost 2 bases to trimming and J lost 8 bases, with 6 bases between them. The CDR3 spans 11 residues.